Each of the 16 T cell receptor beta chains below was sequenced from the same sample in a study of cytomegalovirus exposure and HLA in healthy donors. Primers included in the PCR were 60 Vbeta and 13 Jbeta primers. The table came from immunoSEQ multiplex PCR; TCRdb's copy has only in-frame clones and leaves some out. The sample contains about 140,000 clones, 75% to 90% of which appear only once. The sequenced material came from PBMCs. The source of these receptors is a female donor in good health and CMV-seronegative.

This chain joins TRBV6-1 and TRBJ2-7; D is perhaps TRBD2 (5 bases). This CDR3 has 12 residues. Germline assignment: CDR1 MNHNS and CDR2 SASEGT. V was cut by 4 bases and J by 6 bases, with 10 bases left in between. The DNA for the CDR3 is TGTGCCAGCAGTGGGCCGGGAAGCGAGCAGTACTTC. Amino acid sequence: CASSGPGSEQYF.

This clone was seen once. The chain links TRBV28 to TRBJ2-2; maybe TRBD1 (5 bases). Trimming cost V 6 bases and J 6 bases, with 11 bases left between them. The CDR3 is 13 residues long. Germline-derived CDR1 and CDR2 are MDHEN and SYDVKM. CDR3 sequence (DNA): TGTGCCAGCAGGGATACAGGTCCCGGGGAGCTGTTTTTT. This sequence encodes CASRDTGPGELFF.

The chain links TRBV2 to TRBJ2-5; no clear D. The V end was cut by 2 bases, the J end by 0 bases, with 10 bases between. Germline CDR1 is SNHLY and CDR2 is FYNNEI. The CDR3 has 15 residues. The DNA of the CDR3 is TGTGCCAGCAGTGAAATGGGCAGCTACCAAGAGACCCAGTACTTC. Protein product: CASSEMGSYQETQYF.

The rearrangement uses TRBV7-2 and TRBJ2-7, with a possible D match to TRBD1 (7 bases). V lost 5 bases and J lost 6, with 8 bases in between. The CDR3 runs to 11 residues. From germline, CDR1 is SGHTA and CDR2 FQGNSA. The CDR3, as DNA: TGTGCCAGCAGCCAGGGGGGCGAGCAGTACTTC. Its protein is CASSQGGEQYF.

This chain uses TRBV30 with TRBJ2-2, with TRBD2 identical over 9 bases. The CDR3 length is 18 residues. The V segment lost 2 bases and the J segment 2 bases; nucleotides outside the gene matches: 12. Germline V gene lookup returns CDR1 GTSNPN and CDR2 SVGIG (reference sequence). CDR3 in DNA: TGTGCCTGGAGTCCTCTAGGGCTAGCGGGACATAACACCGGGGAGCTGTTTTTT. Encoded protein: CAWSPLGLAGHNTGELFF.

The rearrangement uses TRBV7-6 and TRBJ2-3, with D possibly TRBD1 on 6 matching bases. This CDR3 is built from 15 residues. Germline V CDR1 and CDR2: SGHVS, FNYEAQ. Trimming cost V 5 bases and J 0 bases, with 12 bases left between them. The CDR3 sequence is CASSPRGSSTDTQYF. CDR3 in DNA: TGTGCCAGCAGCCCCAGGGGTAGTAGCACAGATACGCAGTATTTT. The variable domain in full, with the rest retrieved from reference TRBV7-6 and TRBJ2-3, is GAGVSQSPRYKVTKRGQDVALRCDPISGHVSLYWYRQALGQGPEFLTYFNYEAQQDKSGLPNDRFSAERPEGSISTLTIQRTEQRDSAMYRCASSPRGSSTDTQYFGPGTRLTVL.

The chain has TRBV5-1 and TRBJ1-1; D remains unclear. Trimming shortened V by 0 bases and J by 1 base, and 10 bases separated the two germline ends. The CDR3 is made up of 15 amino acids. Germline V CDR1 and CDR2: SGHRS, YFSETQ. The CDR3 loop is CASSLATDWNTEAFF. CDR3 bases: TGCGCCAGCAGCTTGGCCACAGATTGGAACACTGAAGCTTTCTTT.

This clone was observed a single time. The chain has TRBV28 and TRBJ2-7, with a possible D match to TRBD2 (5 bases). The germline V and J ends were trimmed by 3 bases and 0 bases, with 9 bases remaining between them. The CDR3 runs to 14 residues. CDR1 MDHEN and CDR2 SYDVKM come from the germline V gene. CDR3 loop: CASSFPSNSYEQYF. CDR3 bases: TGTGCCAGCAGTTTTCCTAGCAACTCCTACGAGCAGTACTTC.

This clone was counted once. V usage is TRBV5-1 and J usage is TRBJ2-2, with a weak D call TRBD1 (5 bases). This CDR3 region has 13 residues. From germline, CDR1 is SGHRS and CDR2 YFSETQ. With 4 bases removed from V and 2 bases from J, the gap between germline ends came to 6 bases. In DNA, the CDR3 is TGCGCCAGCAGCAGGGGCAACACCGGGGAGCTGTTTTTT. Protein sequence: CASSRGNTGELFF.

Here the CDR3 DNA reads TGTGCCAGCAGCCCCCCCTTTAGGGAGGGGGATACGCAGTATTTT. As protein: CASSPPFREGDTQYF. The chain joins TRBV7-9 to TRBJ2-3, with 7 nucleotides matching TRBD2. The V and J ends lost 5 bases and 6 bases, in that order; junction bases with no gene match: 11. Germline CDR1 and CDR2: SEHNR and FQNEAQ (reference sequence). The CDR3 consists of 15 residues.

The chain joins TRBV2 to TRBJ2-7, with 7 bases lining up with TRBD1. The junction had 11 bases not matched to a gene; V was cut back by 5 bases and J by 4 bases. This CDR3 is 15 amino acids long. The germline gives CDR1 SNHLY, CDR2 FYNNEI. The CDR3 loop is CASSPEWTGLYEQYF. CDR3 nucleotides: TGTGCCAGCAGTCCAGAATGGACAGGATTGTACGAGCAGTACTTC.

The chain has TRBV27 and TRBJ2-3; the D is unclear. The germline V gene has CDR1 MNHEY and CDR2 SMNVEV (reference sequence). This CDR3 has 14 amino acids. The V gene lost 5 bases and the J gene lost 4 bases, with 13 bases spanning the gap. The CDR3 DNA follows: TGTGCCAGCAGTGCCATAGTTTCCCCAGATACGCAGTATTTT. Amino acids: CASSAIVSPDTQYF.

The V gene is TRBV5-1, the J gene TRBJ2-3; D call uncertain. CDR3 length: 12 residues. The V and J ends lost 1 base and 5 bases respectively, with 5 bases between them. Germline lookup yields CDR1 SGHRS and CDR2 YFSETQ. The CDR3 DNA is TGCGCCAGCAGCTTGTATGTAGATACGCAGTATTTT. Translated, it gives CASSLYVDTQYF.

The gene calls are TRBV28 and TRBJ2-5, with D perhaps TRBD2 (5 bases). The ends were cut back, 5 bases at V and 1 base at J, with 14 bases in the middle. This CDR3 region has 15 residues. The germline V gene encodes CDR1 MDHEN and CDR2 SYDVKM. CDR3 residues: CASSPWGVSQETQYF. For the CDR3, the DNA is TGTGCCAGCAGTCCCTGGGGAGTCTCCCAAGAGACCCAGTACTTC. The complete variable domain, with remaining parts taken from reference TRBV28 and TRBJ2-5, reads DVKVTQSSRYLVKRTGEKVFLECVQDMDHENMFWYRQDPGLGLRLIYFSYDVKMKEKGDIPEGYSVSREKKERFSLILESASTNQTSMYLCASSPWGVSQETQYFGPGTRLLVL.

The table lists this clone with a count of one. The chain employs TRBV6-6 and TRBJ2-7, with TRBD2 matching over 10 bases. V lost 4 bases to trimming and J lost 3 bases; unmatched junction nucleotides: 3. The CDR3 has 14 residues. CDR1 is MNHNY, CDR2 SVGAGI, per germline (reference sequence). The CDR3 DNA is TGTGCCAGCAGTTCCGGGACTAGCGTCTACGAGCAGTACTTC. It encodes CASSSGTSVYEQYF.

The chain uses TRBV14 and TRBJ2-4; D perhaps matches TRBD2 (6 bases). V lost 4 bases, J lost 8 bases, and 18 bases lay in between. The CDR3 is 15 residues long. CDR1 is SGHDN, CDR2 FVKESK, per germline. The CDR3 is CASSPPGTHADIQYF. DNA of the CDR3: TGTGCCAGCAGCCCTCCGGGGACTCACGCGGACATTCAGTACTTC.